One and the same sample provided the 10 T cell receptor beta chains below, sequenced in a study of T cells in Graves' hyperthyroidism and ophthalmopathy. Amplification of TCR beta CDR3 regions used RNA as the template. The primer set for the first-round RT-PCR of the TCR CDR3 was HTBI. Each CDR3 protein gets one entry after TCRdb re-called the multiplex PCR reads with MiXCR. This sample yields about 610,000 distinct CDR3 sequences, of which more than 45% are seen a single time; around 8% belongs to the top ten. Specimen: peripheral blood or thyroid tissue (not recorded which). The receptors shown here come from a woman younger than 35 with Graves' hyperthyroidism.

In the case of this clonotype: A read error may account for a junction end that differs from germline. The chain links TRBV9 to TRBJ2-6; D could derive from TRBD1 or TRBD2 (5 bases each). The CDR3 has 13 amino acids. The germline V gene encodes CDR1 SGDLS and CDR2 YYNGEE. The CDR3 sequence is CASSSVAEDTEAF. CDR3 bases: TGTGCCAGCAGTTCAGTGGCGGAGGACACTGAAGCTTTC. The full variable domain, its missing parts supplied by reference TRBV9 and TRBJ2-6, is DSGVTQTPKHLITATGQRVTLRCSPRSGDLSVYWYQQSLDQGLQFLIQYYNGEERAKGNILERFSAQQFPDLHSELNLSSLELGDSALYFCASSSVAEDTEAFGAGSRLTVL.

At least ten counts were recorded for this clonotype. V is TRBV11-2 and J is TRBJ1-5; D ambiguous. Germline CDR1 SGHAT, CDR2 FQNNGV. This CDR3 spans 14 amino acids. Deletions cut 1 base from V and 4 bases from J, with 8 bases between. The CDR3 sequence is CASSLVAGNQPQHF. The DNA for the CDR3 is TGTGCCAGCAGCTTAGTGGCAGGAAATCAGCCCCAGCATTTT.

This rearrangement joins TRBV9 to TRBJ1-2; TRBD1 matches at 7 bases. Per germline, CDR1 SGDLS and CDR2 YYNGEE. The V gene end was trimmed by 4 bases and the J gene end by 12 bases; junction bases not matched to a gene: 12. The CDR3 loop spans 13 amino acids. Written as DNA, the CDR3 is TGTGCCAGCAGCTTATACAGGGGCCGCAATCACACCTTC. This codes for CASSLYRGRNHTF.

CDR3 in amino acids: CASSPSGRGYEQFF. Here the CDR3 DNA reads TGTGCCAGCAGCCCTAGCGGGAGGGGCTATGAGCAGTTCTTT. V usage is TRBV7-3 and J usage is TRBJ1-1; D possibly corresponds to TRBD1 (5 bases). Germline assignment: CDR1 SGHTA and CDR2 FQGTGA. Trimming left V 5 bases short and J 14 bases short, with 24 bases between. The CDR3 length is 14 residues.

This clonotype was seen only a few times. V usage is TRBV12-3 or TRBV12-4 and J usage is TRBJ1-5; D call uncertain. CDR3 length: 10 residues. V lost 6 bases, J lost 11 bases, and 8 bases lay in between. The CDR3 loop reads CASSQRAQHF. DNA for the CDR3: TGTGCCAGCAGCCAAAGGGCCCAGCATTTT.

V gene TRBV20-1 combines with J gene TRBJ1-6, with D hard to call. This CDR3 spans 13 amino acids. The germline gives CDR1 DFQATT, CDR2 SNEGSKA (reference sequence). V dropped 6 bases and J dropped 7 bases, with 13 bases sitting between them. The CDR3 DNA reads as TGCAGTGCCAGTTCCCTTCGGAATTCACCCCTCCACTTT. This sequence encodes CSASSLRNSPLHF.

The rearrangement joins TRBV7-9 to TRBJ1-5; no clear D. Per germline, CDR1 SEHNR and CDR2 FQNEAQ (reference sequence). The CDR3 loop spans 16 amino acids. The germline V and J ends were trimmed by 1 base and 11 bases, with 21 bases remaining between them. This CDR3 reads CASSLVGLRAEETQHF. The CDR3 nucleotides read TGTGCCAGCAGCTTAGTCGGACTGAGAGCCGAAGAGACCCAGCATTTT.

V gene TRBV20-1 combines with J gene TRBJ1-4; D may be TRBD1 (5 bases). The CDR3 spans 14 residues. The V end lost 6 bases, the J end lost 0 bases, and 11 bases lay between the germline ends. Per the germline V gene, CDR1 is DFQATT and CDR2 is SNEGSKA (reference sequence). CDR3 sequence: CSAVGGATNEKLFF. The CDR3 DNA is TGCAGTGCAGTGGGGGGAGCAACTAATGAAAAACTGTTTTTT.

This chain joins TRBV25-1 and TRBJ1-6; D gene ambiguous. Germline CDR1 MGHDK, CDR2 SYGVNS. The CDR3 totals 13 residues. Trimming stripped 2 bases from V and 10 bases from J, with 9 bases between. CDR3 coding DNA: TGTGCCAGCAGTGAAGGGCCAGTCTCACCCCTCCACTTT. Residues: CASSEGPVSPLHF.

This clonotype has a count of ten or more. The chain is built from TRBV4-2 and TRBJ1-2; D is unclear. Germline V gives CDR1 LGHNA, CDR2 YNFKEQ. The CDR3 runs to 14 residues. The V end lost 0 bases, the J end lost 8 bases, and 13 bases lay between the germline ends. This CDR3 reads CASSQDLGLRGYTF. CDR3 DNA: TGTGCCAGCAGCCAAGATCTAGGGTTGCGCGGCTACACCTTC.